This TCR beta chain was captured by sequencing in a study of blood T cell repertoires in COVID-19. In the study's own analysis: Estimation of nucleated cell counts relied on the amplification of reference gene primers. Using immunoSEQ multiplex PCR, the repertoire was profiled, and TCRdb retains in-frame clones only, with some absent. Clone size and V and J calls were adopted from that table, with D and trimming inferred from the DNA. The data show 100,000 or so clones, over 75% seen once. From germline, CDR1 is MNHEY and CDR2 SVGAGI. The CDR3 runs to 15 residues. The V gene end was trimmed by 2 bases and the J gene end by 7 bases; junction bases not matched to a gene: 4.

The receptor was isolated from a man between 60 and 75 years old with acute or convalescent COVID-19. The V call is TRBV6-5, the J call TRBJ2-1; 11 nucleotides match TRBD2. Sequences were obtained from peripheral blood. CDR3 loop: CASSYLAGGGNEQFF. The CDR3 nucleotides read TGTGCCAGCAGTTACCTAGCGGGAGGTGGTAATGAGCAGTTCTTC.